This T cell receptor beta chain was observed in a study of blood T cell repertoires in COVID-19. On the study more broadly: Some COVID-19 samples were acute and others convalescent; all came from the United States, Italy and Spain. T cells, B-cell-depleted T cells, or PBMCs supplied cDNA or gDNA.

Clinical histories supplied by participants themselves formed the basis of cohort assignment. Each recovered donor of Cohort 3 presented with two negative PCRs, clearance, or symptom resolution. Some clones are missing from TCRdb's copy, which holds only in-frame ones; the method was immunoSEQ multiplex PCR. The sample includes around 250,000 clones, about nine tenths of them seen just once. The CDR3 spans 15 residues. Germline trimming cut 5 bases from V and 1 base from J; bases unmatched to any gene: 7. Germline CDR1 reads SEHNR; CDR2 reads FQNEAQ (reference sequence). The sequence was obtained from a young man who had recovered from COVID-19. This chain joins TRBV7-9 and TRBJ1-1; TRBD1 aligns across 7 bases. Source material: PBMCs or T cells enriched from blood (not recorded which). CDR3 sequence: CASSPRGQRNTEAFF. DNA for the CDR3: TGTGCCAGCAGCCCGCGGGGACAGAGGAACACTGAAGCTTTCTTT. The complete variable domain, with remaining parts taken from reference TRBV7-9 and TRBJ1-1, reads DTGVSQNPRHKITKRGQNVTFRCDPISEHNRLYWYRQTLGQGPEFLTYFQNEAQLEKSRLLSDRFSAERPKGSFSTLEIQRTEQGDSAMYLCASSPRGQRNTEAFFGQGTRLTVV.